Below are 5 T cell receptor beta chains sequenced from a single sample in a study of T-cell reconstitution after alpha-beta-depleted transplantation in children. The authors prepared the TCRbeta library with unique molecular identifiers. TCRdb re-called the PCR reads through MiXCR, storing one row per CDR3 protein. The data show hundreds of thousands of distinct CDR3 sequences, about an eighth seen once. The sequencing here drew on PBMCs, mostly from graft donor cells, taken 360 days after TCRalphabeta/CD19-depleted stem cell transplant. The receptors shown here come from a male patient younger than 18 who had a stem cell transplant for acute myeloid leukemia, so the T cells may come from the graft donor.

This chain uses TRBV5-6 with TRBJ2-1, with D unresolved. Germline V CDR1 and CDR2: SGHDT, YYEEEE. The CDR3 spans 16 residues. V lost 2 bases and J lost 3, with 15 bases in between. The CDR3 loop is CASSLKLQFDYNEQFF. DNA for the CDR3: TGTGCCAGCAGCTTAAAGTTACAGTTCGACTACAATGAGCAGTTCTTC.

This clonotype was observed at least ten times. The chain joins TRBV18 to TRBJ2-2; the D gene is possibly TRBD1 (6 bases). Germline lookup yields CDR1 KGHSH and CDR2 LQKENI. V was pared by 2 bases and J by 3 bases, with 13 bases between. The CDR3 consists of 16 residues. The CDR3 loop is CASSPANGQHTGELFF. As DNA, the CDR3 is TGTGCCAGCTCACCAGCTAACGGACAGCACACCGGGGAGCTGTTTTTT.

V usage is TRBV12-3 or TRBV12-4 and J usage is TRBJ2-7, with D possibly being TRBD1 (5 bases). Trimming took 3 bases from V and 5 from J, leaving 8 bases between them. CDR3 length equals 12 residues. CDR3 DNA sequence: TGTGCCAGCAGTTTCCTGACAGACGAGCAGTACTTC. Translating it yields CASSFLTDEQYF.

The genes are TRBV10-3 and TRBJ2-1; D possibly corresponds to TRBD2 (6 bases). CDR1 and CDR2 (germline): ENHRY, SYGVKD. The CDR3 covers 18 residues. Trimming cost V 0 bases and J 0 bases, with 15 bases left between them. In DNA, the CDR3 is TGTGCCATCAGTGAGTCGCGGGTAGCGGATTACTCCTACAATGAGCAGTTCTTC. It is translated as CAISESRVADYSYNEQFF.

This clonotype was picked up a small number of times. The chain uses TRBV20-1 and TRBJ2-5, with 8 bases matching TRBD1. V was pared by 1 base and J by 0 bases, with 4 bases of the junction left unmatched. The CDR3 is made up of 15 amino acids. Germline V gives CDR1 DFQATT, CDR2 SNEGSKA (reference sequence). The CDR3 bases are TGCAGTGCTAGAGGCACAGGGGGGTACCAAGAGACCCAGTACTTC. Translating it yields CSARGTGGYQETQYF.